This is a list of T cell receptor beta chains from one sample in a study of shared clonotypes between healthy human individuals. The data were produced by immunoSEQ multiplex PCR, yet TCRdb's version contains in-frame clones alone and is incomplete. The sample includes 1,500,000 or so clones, 98% to 99% seen only once; the top ten take around 0.33%. The specimen was naive CD4+ T cells sorted from blood. These receptor sequences come from a man aged 25 to 40 in good health. The CDR3 runs from the conserved cysteine through the conserved F or W. A D gene is named only where the DNA matches it firmly. Not every row has a clone size; where given, it reads once, few, many or a size class.

>TRBV30|TRBJ2-7|NA|NA
CAWARGLYEQYF
TGTGCCTGGGCCCGGGGTCTCTACGAGCAGTACTTC
>TRBV2|TRBJ1-1|once|TRBD1
CASSETGGVGTEAFF
TGTGCCAGCAGTGAAACAGGGGGCGTCGGCACTGAAGCTTTCTTT
>TRBV7-8|TRBJ2-7|NA|NA
CASSFRDTELSPYF
TGTGCCAGCAGCTTCCGGGACACGGAGCTTTCGCCGTACTTC
>TRBV27|TRBJ2-1|NA|NA
CASSYDGATTGEQFF
TGTGCCAGCAGTTATGACGGTGCCACTACAGGGGAGCAGTTCTTC
>TRBV5-4|TRBJ2-5|NA|TRBD1
CASSQAPGQGIAETQYF
TGTGCCAGCAGTCAGGCTCCGGGACAGGGCATTGCGGAGACCCAGTACTTC
>TRBV7-3|TRBJ2-7|NA|TRBD2
CASSLIAGGYEQYF
TGTGCCAGCAGCTTGATAGCGGGAGGCTACGAGCAGTACTTC
>TRBV29-1|TRBJ1-5|NA|NA
CSVVVGGLHRNQPQHF
TGCAGCGTTGTCGTGGGGGGGCTTCATCGGAATCAGCCCCAGCATTTT
>TRBV30|TRBJ1-4|NA|NA
CAWSPAESPTNEKLFF
TGTGCCTGGAGTCCGGCAGAGTCCCCCACTAATGAAAAACTGTTTTTT
>TRBV18|TRBJ2-7|NA|NA
CASSKGPNSYEQYF
TGTGCCAGCTCAAAAGGACCTAACTCCTACGAGCAGTACTTC
>TRBV6-7|TRBJ2-7|NA|NA
CASSTLDTVSYEQYF
TGTGCCAGCAGTACCCTGGACACCGTCTCCTACGAGCAGTACTTC
>TRBV5-1|TRBJ2-3|NA|TRBD2
CASSLPSRLARSTDTQYF
TGCGCCAGCAGCTTACCTTCGAGACTAGCTCGGAGCACAGATACGCAGTATTTT
>TRBV2|TRBJ2-5|NA|NA
CASSEVGPEYF
TGTGCCAGCAGTGAAGTAGGACCCGAGTACTTC
>TRBV7-3|TRBJ2-2|NA|TRBD2
CASGIAGHLELFF
TGTGCCAGCGGGATAGCGGGACATTTGGAGCTGTTTTTT
>TRBV10-3|TRBJ2-2|NA|NA
CAISGQPGELFF
TGTGCCATCAGTGGGCAGCCCGGGGAGCTGTTTTTT
>TRBV5-1|TRBJ2-2|NA|TRBD1
CASSPGQGILTGELFF
TGCGCCAGCAGCCCGGGACAGGGGATTCTCACCGGGGAGCTGTTTTTT
>TRBV6-9|TRBJ1-5|NA|NA
CASSYPDSNQPQHF
TGTGCCAGCAGTTACCCAGATAGCAATCAGCCCCAGCATTTT